This T cell receptor (beta chain) was profiled in a study of T cell changes during pregnancy in multiple sclerosis. Some clones are missing from TCRdb's copy, which holds only in-frame ones; the method was immunoSEQ multiplex PCR. The sample carries 4,000 to 6,000 clones, 81% recorded once. V shed 3 bases, J shed 6 bases, and the junction held 11 bases outside the gene matches. CDR3 length: 15 residues. Germline V gene lookup returns CDR1 SQVTM and CDR2 ANQGSEA. Sequencing used CD8+ T cells from peripheral blood mononuclear cells, obtained in the second trimester of pregnancy. The chain uses TRBV29-1 and TRBJ1-2; the match to TRBD1 covers 9 bases. This sequence was found in a female donor in good health, enrolled as a control in a pregnancy study. DNA of the CDR3: TGCAGCGTTGATAAGGGACAGGGTGTAACGGATGGCTACACCTTC. Translation gives CSVDKGQGVTDGYTF.